A selection of T cell receptor beta chains follows, all from one sample in a study of spatial heterogeneity in lung cancer. TCRdb ran MiXCR on the 5' RACE reads and lists one entry per CDR3 protein. Here the sample spans several thousand distinct CDR3 sequences, around 5.3% being singletons. The sample was normal lung tissue next to the tumor, taken at surgery. The receptor set was obtained from a female donor with early-stage non-small cell lung cancer. Each CDR3 is given with its conserved first and last residue. D genes are given only for firm matches. The listing skips clone size in some rows; elsewhere it reads once, few, many or a size class.

V	size	D	J	CDR3	DNA
TRBV30	medium-sized	NA	TRBJ1-6	CAWKYVHSPLHF	TGTGCCTGGAAGTACGTGCATTCACCCCTCCACTTT
TRBV7-6	many	NA	TRBJ2-1	CASSLIKGPKGDEQFF	TGTGCCAGCAGCCTTATTAAGGGTCCTAAAGGCGATGAGCAGTTCTTC
TRBV24-1	NA	TRBD1	TRBJ2-5	CATSDVGTGETQYF	TGTGCCACCAGTGATGTCGGGACAGGAGAGACCCAGTACTTC
TRBV12-3/TRBV12-4	medium-sized	NA	TRBJ2-2	CASSWELLTGELFF	TGTGCCAGCAGTTGGGAACTTCTCACCGGGGAGCTGTTTTTT
TRBV6-5	many	NA	TRBJ1-1	CASSYSKTGGGAFF	TGTGCCAGCAGTTACTCGAAAACTGGGGGTGGTGCTTTCTTT
TRBV11-2	NA	NA	TRBJ2-1	CASSLLLGYSYNEQFF	TGTGCCAGCAGCTTACTCTTGGGGTACTCCTACAATGAGCAGTTCTTC
TRBV15	many	NA	TRBJ1-1	CATSPERREAFF	TGTGCCACCTCCCCCGAGAGGCGTGAAGCTTTCTTT
TRBV30	many	TRBD2	TRBJ2-1	CAWSSRLAGVNEQFF	TGTGCCTGGAGTTCCCGGCTAGCGGGAGTCAATGAGCAGTTCTTC
TRBV2	many	NA	TRBJ2-1	CASSEDSSYNEQFF	TGTGCCAGCAGTGAGGATAGCTCCTACAATGAGCAGTTCTTC
TRBV27	NA	TRBD1	TRBJ2-7	CASSPRTGSPSGEQYF	TGTGCCAGCAGTCCCCGGACAGGTTCCCCCTCAGGCGAGCAGTACTTC
TRBV5-1	medium-sized	TRBD2	TRBJ2-1	CASSLAPIQREWSYNEQFF	TGCGCCAGCAGCTTGGCTCCGATCCAGCGGGAGTGGTCCTACAATGAGCAGTTCTTC
TRBV7-2	NA	NA	TRBJ2-3	CASSAADSAQYF	TGTGCCAGCAGCGCCGCGGACTCTGCGCAGTATTTT
TRBV2	medium-sized	NA	TRBJ2-3	CASSNLNTQYF	TGTGCCAGCAGTAACCTAAATACGCAGTATTTT
TRBV20-1	medium-sized	NA	TRBJ2-7	CSASLTYEQYF	TGCAGTGCTAGTCTAACCTACGAGCAGTACTTC
TRBV2	many	TRBD2	TRBJ2-1	CASRRTSGGYNEQFF	TGTGCCAGCAGAAGGACTAGCGGGGGCTACAATGAGCAGTTCTTC
TRBV7-6	medium-sized	NA	TRBJ2-5	CASSLNTGRETQYF	TGTGCCAGCAGCTTAAATACGGGACGAGAGACCCAGTACTTC
TRBV5-4	medium-sized	TRBD1	TRBJ2-2	CASSAMRQGNTGELFF	TGTGCCAGCAGCGCCATGCGACAGGGCAACACCGGGGAGCTGTTTTTT
TRBV3-1	medium-sized	NA	TRBJ2-1	CASSQAGVSDEQFF	TGTGCCAGCAGCCAAGCGGGAGTTAGCGATGAGCAGTTCTTC
TRBV3-1	medium-sized	NA	TRBJ1-6	CASSQVGGHSPLHF	TGTGCCAGCAGCCAAGTCGGGGGCCATTCACCCCTCCACTTT
TRBV28	medium-sized	NA	TRBJ1-5	CASRSTAYSNQPQHF	TGTGCCAGCAGATCGACAGCTTATAGCAATCAGCCCCAGCATTTT
TRBV3-1	medium-sized	NA	TRBJ2-1	CASSQIGGYNEQFF	TGTGCCAGCAGCCAAATTGGAGGGTACAATGAGCAGTTCTTC
TRBV7-3	many	NA	TRBJ2-5	CASSLDRGSSQYF	TGTGCCAGCAGCTTAGACCGAGGGAGCTCCCAGTACTTC
TRBV5-6	many	TRBD2	TRBJ2-1	CASSLRPGTSIPNEQFF	TGTGCCAGCAGCTTACGCCCCGGGACTAGCATCCCCAATGAGCAGTTCTTC
TRBV12-2	NA	NA	TRBJ2-5	CASRLPLLLVGRETQYF	TGTGCAAGTCGCTTACCCCTATTACTAGTCGGTAGGGAGACCCAGTACTTC
TRBV25-1	large	NA	TRBJ2-7	CASSFADEQYF	TGTGCCAGCAGTTTTGCGGACGAGCAGTACTTC
TRBV12-3/TRBV12-4	medium-sized	NA	TRBJ2-1	CASSLNNEQFF	TGTGCCAGCAGTTTGAACAATGAGCAGTTCTTC
TRBV5-1	medium-sized	NA	TRBJ2-3	CASSLEERTQYF	TGCGCCAGCAGCTTGGAGGAGCGTACGCAGTATTTT
TRBV9	many	NA	TRBJ1-2	CASSVDPGLGYNF	TGTGCCAGCAGCGTAGACCCAGGGCTTGGCTACAACTTC